This paragraph covers one T cell receptor (beta chain) sequence. This specimen belongs to a study of identical twins. Template switching created a universal primer site, and the cDNA included unique molecular identifiers. In TCRdb, the 5' RACE reads were re-called with MiXCR into one record per CDR3 protein. The data show 350,000 to 600,000 distinct CDR3 sequences, approximately 15% seen once. This sample also belongs to another study, concerning yellow fever vaccine responses in identical twins.

The material sequenced was CD4+ T cells sorted from blood. The receptor was isolated from a woman aged 18-29 years in good health.

CDR3 in amino acids: CAIRANPPGLAGFEQFF. CDR3 DNA: TGTGCCATCAGGGCTAACCCACCGGGACTAGCGGGATTTGAGCAGTTCTTC. The V call is TRBV10-3, the J call TRBJ2-1, with 13 bases matching TRBD2. V shed 6 bases and J 9 bases; nucleotides not matched to a gene: 14. CDR3 size: 17 residues. The V gene's germline CDR1 is ENHRY and CDR2 SYGVKD.